Presented here are 21 T cell receptor beta chains from one specimen sequenced in a study of blood T cell repertoires in COVID-19 (dated by TCRdb to about 2020). Libraries came from the immunoSEQ multiplex PCR assay. This is the immuneACCESS table as TCRdb keeps it, with only in-frame sequences that have V and J called. A part of the clones is gone; compared with another copy, unresolved V genes explain less than half, and the rest is unexplained. The sample table shows hundreds of thousands of clones, and about 90% are seen once. The ten largest account for roughly 3.5% of the sample. Sequencing was carried out using peripheral blood. The receptors here all came from a woman under 30 who had recovered from COVID-19.

This rearrangement joins TRBV15 to TRBJ1-4; 10 nucleotides agree with TRBD1. J lost 4 bases, V lost 5 bases, and 13 bases had no gene match. There are 18 residues in the CDR3. The germline gives CDR1 LNHNV, CDR2 YYDKDF (reference sequence). The CDR3 loop is CATSGGQGLGPDNEKLFF. The DNA for the CDR3 is TGTGCCACCAGCGGGGGACAGGGGCTGGGACCGGATAATGAAAAACTGTTTTTT.

This chain joins TRBV13 and TRBJ2-5; 11 nucleotides align to TRBD2. Unmatched junction bases numbered 6, after V lost 1 base and J lost 5 bases. Germline V gene lookup returns CDR1 PRHDT and CDR2 FYEKMQ (reference sequence). This CDR3 region has 16 residues. CDR3 DNA sequence: TGTGCCAGCAGCTTAGCCCTAGCGGGAGGTCAGGAGACCCAGTACTTC. The encoded protein is CASSLALAGGQETQYF.

V and J are TRBV5-6 and TRBJ1-5; 9 nucleotides match TRBD1. The CDR3 totals 16 residues. V lost 0 bases to trimming and J lost 6 bases; unmatched junction nucleotides: 7. Per the germline V gene, CDR1 is SGHDT and CDR2 is YYEEEE. CDR3 nucleotides: TGTGCCAGCAGCTTGGGACAGGGGGTGGTTGGTCAGCCCCAGCATTTT. It is translated as CASSLGQGVVGQPQHF.

The chain couples TRBV5-1 to TRBJ2-1, with 8 bases fitting TRBD2. Germline lookup yields CDR1 SGHRS and CDR2 YFSETQ. After removal of 0 bases from V and 9 bases from J, the junction contained 8 bases not matched to a gene. This CDR3 is built from 15 residues. DNA of the CDR3: TGCGCCAGCAGCTTGGGGGGGACTAGTCTAGCTGAGCAGTTCTTC. Translating gives CASSLGGTSLAEQFF.

V gene TRBV7-2 combines with J gene TRBJ2-3; D is unresolved. With 4 bases removed from V and 5 bases from J, the gap between germline ends came to 10 bases. The CDR3 totals 13 residues. Germline V gene lookup returns CDR1 SGHTA and CDR2 FQGNSA. CDR3 loop: CASSWANEDTQYF. The DNA of the CDR3 is TGTGCCAGCAGCTGGGCGAATGAAGATACGCAGTATTTT.

V is TRBV30 and J is TRBJ2-3; a possible D gene is TRBD1 (6 bases). The V and J ends lost 2 bases and 2 bases respectively, with 17 bases between them. Germline CDR1 and CDR2: GTSNPN and SVGIG (reference sequence). The CDR3 has 16 residues. The CDR3 sequence: CAWSPGTRANTDTQYF. The CDR3 region has the DNA TGTGCCTGGAGTCCCGGGACAAGGGCTAACACAGATACGCAGTATTTT.

In DNA, the CDR3 is TGTGCCAGCAGCTTACTTTTGGGGAGTGAAGCTTTCTTT. Translating it yields CASSLLLGSEAFF. The rearrangement uses TRBV7-8 and TRBJ1-1; D is unresolved. The germline V gene has CDR1 SGHVS and CDR2 FQNEAQ. V shed 2 bases and J shed 7 bases, with 11 bases lying between them. The CDR3 has 13 residues.

The chain uses TRBV12-3 or TRBV12-4 and TRBJ1-5; possibly TRBD1 for D (5 bases). The CDR3 has 13 residues. The V end was cut by 6 bases, the J end by 7 bases, with 13 bases between. This CDR3 reads CASRGGLNQPQHF. CDR3 nucleotides: TGTGCCAGCAGGGGGGGTCTCAACCAGCCCCAGCATTTT.

The chain links TRBV2 to TRBJ2-7; the match to TRBD1 covers 9 bases. V was clipped by 6 bases and J by 2 bases; unmatched bases: 8. Germline CDR1 reads SNHLY; CDR2 reads FYNNEI. The CDR3 extends over 15 amino acids. The CDR3 is CASRTGGAWPYEQYV. The CDR3 DNA sequence: TGTGCCAGCAGAACAGGGGGCGCTTGGCCCTACGAGCAGTACGTC.

Here the CDR3 reads CATRRKSDSEAFF. CDR3 sequence (DNA): TGTGCCACCCGACGGAAATCAGACTCTGAAGCTTTCTTT. The rearrangement joins TRBV24-1 to TRBJ1-1; no definite D call. This CDR3 region has 13 residues. The germline V gene encodes CDR1 KGHDR and CDR2 SFDVKD. Trimming pared 9 bases from V and 6 bases from J, leaving 16 bases between.

The gene calls are TRBV21-1 and TRBJ2-7; whether TRBD1, the table's D call, matches the DNA was not checked. TRBV21-1 is a pseudogene. This CDR3 is 17 amino acids long. As DNA, the CDR3 is TGTGCCAGCAGCAAATCTGGGACAGGGGCCAAGGGGAACGAGCAGTACGTC. Residues: CASSKSGTGAKGNEQYV.

V and J are TRBV5-4 and TRBJ1-2, with D uncertain. This CDR3 region has 12 residues. Germline-derived CDR1 and CDR2 are SGHNT and YYREEE (reference sequence). Trimming shortened V by 2 bases and J by 7 bases, and 9 bases separated the two germline ends. The DNA for the CDR3 is TGTGCCAGCAGCTTCGAGGATTCTGGCTACACCTTC. This translates into CASSFEDSGYTF.

V and J are TRBV3-1 (or the pseudogene TRBV3-2) and TRBJ2-2, with 12 bases identical to TRBD2. This CDR3 has 18 amino acids. Trimming at V came to 4 bases and at J to 5 bases, leaving 11 bases not matched to a gene. Germline V CDR1 and CDR2: LGHDT, YNNKEL (reference sequence). The CDR3 DNA follows: TGTGCCAGCAGCCCCCGACTAGCGGGAGTTGTAGGTACCGGGGAGCTGTTTTTT. Translated, it gives CASSPRLAGVVGTGELFF.

The chain carries TRBV24-1 and TRBJ2-3, with 13 bases matching TRBD2. Germline V lookup: CDR1 KGHDR, CDR2 SFDVKD. The CDR3 is 16 residues long. The V gene end was trimmed by 3 bases and the J gene end by 6 bases; junction bases not matched to a gene: 5. CDR3 DNA sequence: TGTGCCACCAGTGATACAAGGACTAGCGGGGGTGATACGCAGTATTTT. Protein: CATSDTRTSGGDTQYF.

This chain connects TRBV12-3 or TRBV12-4 to TRBJ2-4, with D tentatively TRBD2 (5 bases). V was pared by 8 bases and J by 6 bases, with 14 bases between. CDR3 length: 13 residues. CDR3 DNA: TGTGCCAGCTGCCGGGGTAAGGGAAACATTCAGTACTTC. It yields the protein CASCRGKGNIQYF.

V and J are TRBV18 and TRBJ2-1; 8 nucleotides agree with TRBD2. Germline CDR1 and CDR2: KGHSH and LQKENI. The J segment lost 9 bases and the V segment lost 1 base, leaving 8 bases of the junction unmatched. The CDR3 spans 15 residues. The CDR3 region is CASSPLAGRDSEQFF. Written as DNA, the CDR3 is TGTGCCAGCTCACCACTAGCGGGAAGAGACAGTGAGCAGTTCTTC.

The V call is TRBV19, the J call TRBJ2-1; the D gene is possibly TRBD2 (5 bases). The CDR3 runs 16 residues. V was cut by 4 bases and J by 2 bases, with 15 bases left in between. The germline V gene has CDR1 LNHDA and CDR2 SQIVND (reference sequence). The CDR3 loop is CASSTRSGVTYNEQFF. CDR3 in DNA: TGTGCCAGTAGTACCCGATCCGGGGTCACCTACAATGAGCAGTTCTTC.

The chain couples TRBV4-1 to TRBJ2-1, with a possible D match to TRBD2 (6 bases). CDR1 MGHRA and CDR2 YSYEKL come from the germline V gene. CDR3 length equals 16 residues. The V end was cut by 4 bases, the J end by 0 bases, with 13 bases between. CDR3 nucleotides: TGCGCCAGCAGCCGGGGAAGCGGGTACTCCTACAATGAGCAGTTCTTC. Protein sequence: CASSRGSGYSYNEQFF.

This chain links TRBV5-6 with TRBJ2-4; D might be TRBD1 (5 bases). Deletions cut 3 bases from V and 0 bases from J, with 10 bases between. Germline-derived CDR1 and CDR2 are SGHDT and YYEEEE. This CDR3 is built from 15 residues. CDR3 region: CASSSPREAKNIQYF. CDR3 DNA sequence: TGTGCCAGCAGCTCCCCCAGGGAAGCCAAAAACATTCAGTACTTC.

In regard to this clone: One junction end disagrees with the germline gene, perhaps due to a read error. This chain links TRBV19 with TRBJ2-1, with TRBD2 matching 8 bases. Per germline, CDR1 LNHDA and CDR2 SQIVND (reference sequence). This CDR3 is built from 19 residues. For the CDR3, the DNA is TGTGCAAGTAGTAGGGGGGGGACTAGTCTCGATTCCCCCTACAATGAGCAGTTCTTC. As protein: CASSRGGTSLDSPYNEQFF. The full variable domain, completed using reference TRBV19 and TRBJ2-1, is DGGITQSPKYLFRKEGQNVTLSCEQNLNHDAMYWYRQDPGQGLRLIYYSQIVNDFQKGDIAEGYSVSREKKESFPLTVTSAQKNPTAFYLCASSRGGTSLDSPYNEQFFGPGTRLTVL.

V usage is TRBV20-1 and J usage is TRBJ2-7; the D gene is possibly TRBD2 (5 bases). The germline V gene has CDR1 DFQATT and CDR2 SNEGSKA (reference sequence). The CDR3 length is 10 residues. Written as DNA, the CDR3 is TGCAGCGCCAGGACTTACGAGCAGTACGTC. Translation gives CSARTYEQYV.